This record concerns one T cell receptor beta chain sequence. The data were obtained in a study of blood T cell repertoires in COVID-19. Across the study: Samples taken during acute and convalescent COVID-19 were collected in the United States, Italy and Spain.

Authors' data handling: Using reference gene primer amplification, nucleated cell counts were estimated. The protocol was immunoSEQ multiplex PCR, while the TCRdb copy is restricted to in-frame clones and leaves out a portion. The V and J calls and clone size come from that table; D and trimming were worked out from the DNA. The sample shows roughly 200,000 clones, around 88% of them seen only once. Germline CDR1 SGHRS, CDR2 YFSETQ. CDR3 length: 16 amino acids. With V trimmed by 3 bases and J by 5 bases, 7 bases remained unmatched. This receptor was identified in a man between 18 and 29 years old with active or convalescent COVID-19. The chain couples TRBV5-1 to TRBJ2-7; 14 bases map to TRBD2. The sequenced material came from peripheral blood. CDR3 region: CASSSGTSGSVDEQYF. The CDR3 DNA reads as TGCGCCAGCAGCTCCGGGACTAGCGGGAGTGTGGACGAGCAGTACTTC.